One T cell receptor (beta chain) is described in this entry. The data were taken from a study of blood T cell repertoires in COVID-19. Study information: PBMCs, B-cell-depleted T cells, or T cells were the source of the cDNA or gDNA that made up the material.

Generated by immunoSEQ multiplex PCR, the TCRdb table keeps only in-frame clones and is missing some. Seen here are fewer than 450,000 clones, less than 90% observed once, and the top ten hold roughly 0.94%. Trimming took off 6 bases at V and 8 bases at J, with 22 bases between the two ends. Germline assignment: CDR1 MDHEN and CDR2 SYDVKM. This CDR3 region has 15 residues. Sequenced input: PBMCs or T cells enriched from blood (not recorded which). This TCR was recovered from a woman in her twenties or thirties who had recovered from COVID-19. The V gene is TRBV28, the J gene TRBJ1-2; a possible D gene is TRBD1 (5 bases). CDR3 sequence (DNA): TGTGCCAGCAGACAAATGCTCGGAGGGGCTATAGGCTACACCTTC. Amino acids: CASRQMLGGAIGYTF.